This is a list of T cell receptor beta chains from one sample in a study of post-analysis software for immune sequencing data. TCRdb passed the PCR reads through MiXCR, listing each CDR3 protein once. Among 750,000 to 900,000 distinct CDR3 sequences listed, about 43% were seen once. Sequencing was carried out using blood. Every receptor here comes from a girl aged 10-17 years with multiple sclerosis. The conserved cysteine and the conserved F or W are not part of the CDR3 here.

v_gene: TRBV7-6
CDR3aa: ASSLVASETAGELF

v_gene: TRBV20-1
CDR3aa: SARGLAGLGEQF

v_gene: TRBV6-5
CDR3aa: ASKRSFGTQY

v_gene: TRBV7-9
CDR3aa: ASIKTPTGAGGLDTQY

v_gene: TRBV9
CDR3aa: ASSVGDSVSHEQY

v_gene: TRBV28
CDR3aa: ASSLDRPYGYT

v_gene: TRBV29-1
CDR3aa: SVASWDGTYNEQF

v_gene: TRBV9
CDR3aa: ASSRGGVRESQY

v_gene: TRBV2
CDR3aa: ASSEQGQVSPNYGYT

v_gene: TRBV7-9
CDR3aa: ASSRPGTSGTQF

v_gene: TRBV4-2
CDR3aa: ASSPLGDSSYNEQF

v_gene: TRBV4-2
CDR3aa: ASSRGLAGVRRDNEQF

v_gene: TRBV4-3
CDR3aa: ASSREINQPQH

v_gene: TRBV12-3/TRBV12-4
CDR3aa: ASSFSSTSGRQYEQF

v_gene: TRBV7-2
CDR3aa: ASSSNRITGAEQY

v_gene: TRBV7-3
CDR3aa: ASSLTRLGLADTSSYNEQF

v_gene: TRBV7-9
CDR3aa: ASSSPGRDTQY

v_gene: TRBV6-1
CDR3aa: ASRQQGTGANVLT